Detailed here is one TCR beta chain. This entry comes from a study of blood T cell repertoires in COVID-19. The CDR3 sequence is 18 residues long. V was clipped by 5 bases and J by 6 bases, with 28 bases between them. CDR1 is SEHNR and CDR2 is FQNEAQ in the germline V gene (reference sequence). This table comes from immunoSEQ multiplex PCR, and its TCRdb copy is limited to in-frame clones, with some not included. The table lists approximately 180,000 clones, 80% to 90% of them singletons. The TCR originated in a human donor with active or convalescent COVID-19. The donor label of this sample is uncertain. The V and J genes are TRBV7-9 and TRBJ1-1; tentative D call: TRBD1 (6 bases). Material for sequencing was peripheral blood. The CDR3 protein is CASSPTLGGAPSAAEAFF. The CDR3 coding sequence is TGTGCCAGCAGCCCCACTCTAGGGGGTGCCCCCTCAGCAGCTGAAGCTTTCTTT.